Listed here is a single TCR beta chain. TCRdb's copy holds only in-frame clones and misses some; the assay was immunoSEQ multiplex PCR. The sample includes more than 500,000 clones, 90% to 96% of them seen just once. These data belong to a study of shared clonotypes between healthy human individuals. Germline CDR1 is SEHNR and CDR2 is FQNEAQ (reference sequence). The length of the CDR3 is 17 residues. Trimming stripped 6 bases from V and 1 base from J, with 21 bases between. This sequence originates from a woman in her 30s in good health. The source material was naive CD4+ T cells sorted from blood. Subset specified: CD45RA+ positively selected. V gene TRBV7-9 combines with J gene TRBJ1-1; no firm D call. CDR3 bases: TGTGCCAGCAGAATAACCGACAAACTTGAAAAGAACACTGAAGCTTTCTTT. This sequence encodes CASRITDKLEKNTEAFF. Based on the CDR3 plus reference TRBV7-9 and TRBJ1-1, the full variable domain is DTGVSQNPRHKITKRGQNVTFRCDPISEHNRLYWYRQTLGQGPEFLTYFQNEAQLEKSRLLSDRFSAERPKGSFSTLEIQRTEQGDSAMYLCASRITDKLEKNTEAFFGQGTRLTVV.